What follows are 14 T cell receptor beta chains derived from one specimen sequenced in a study of T cell repertoires in cytomegalovirus infection. These TCRs are of unknown antigen specificity. One entry per CDR3 protein results from TCRdb running MiXCR on the reads. The sample has approximately 990,000 distinct CDR3 sequences, 31% seen once. Sequenced material: cultured CD8+ T cells from PBMCs, taken from culture after CMV antigen stimulation. The receptors here all came from a human donor in good health (CMV status not recorded). Some clones in this sample may be carry-over from other donors' samples.

Regarding this clonotype: The missing conserved phenylalanine or tryptophan at the end of this CDR3 makes a read error likely. This chain uses TRBV27 with TRBJ1-6, with a weak D call TRBD1 (6 bases). Germline-derived CDR1 and CDR2 are MNHEY and SMNVEV (reference sequence). There are 15 residues in the CDR3. V was clipped by 5 bases and J by 12 bases, with 20 bases between them. The CDR3: CASSPPGHTPRPLHS. In nucleotides, the CDR3 is TGTGCCAGCAGTCCACCGGGACACACGCCCCGACCCCTCCACTCT.

This clonotype was observed a handful of times. V gene TRBV20-1 combines with J gene TRBJ2-1; D might be TRBD2 (7 bases). V lost 3 bases and J 9 bases, leaving 18 bases between the germline ends. CDR1 and CDR2 (germline): DFQATT, SNEGSKA (reference sequence). The CDR3 has 14 amino acids. In DNA, the CDR3 is TGCAGTGCTAGCTCCGGGGGGCCTTACTTTGAGCAGTTCTTC. This translates into CSASSGGPYFEQFF.

The gene calls are TRBV19 and TRBJ2-3, with D hard to call. With 5 bases removed from V and 2 bases from J, the gap between germline ends came to 14 bases. This CDR3 contains 15 residues. Germline lookup yields CDR1 LNHDA and CDR2 SQIVND (reference sequence). CDR3 coding DNA: TGTGCCAGTAGTTTCAGTAGTGGCATCACAGATACGCAGTATTTT. Translated, it gives CASSFSSGITDTQYF. Supplemented by reference TRBV19 and TRBJ2-3, the full variable domain reads DGGITQSPKYLFRKEGQNVTLSCEQNLNHDAMYWYRQDPGQGLRLIYYSQIVNDFQKGDIAEGYSVSREKKESFPLTVTSAQKNPTAFYLCASSFSSGITDTQYFGPGTRLTVL.

V usage is TRBV9 and J usage is TRBJ2-1; possibly TRBD1 or TRBD2 for D (6 bases each). Trimming cost V 6 bases and J 6 bases, with 19 bases left between them. In germline, CDR1 is SGDLS, CDR2 YYNGEE. This CDR3 is 15 amino acids long. CDR3: CASTPEGGPFNEQFF. The CDR3 nucleotides read TGTGCCAGCACCCCCGAAGGGGGGCCATTCAATGAGCAGTTCTTC.

This rearrangement joins TRBV6-4 to TRBJ2-2, with D unresolved. Trimming left V 3 bases short and J 1 base short, with 15 bases between. The length of the CDR3 is 17 residues. The germline gives CDR1 MRHNA, CDR2 SNTAGT. The CDR3 loop reads CASSDRQSNRNTGELFF. CDR3 in DNA: TGTGCCAGCAGTGATAGGCAGAGTAACAGGAACACCGGGGAGCTGTTTTTT.

The J gene is TRBJ2-3, the V gene TRBV19; TRBD1 might be the D (6 bases). The CDR3 loop spans 19 amino acids. V was pared by 5 bases and J by 5 bases, with 29 bases between. From germline, CDR1 is LNHDA and CDR2 SQIVND (reference sequence). As DNA, the CDR3 is TGTGCCAGTAGTCTCGAAACCACCTCGGGGCAGGGGTGGAAAGATACGCAGTATTTT. It specifies CASSLETTSGQGWKDTQYF.

J is TRBJ1-2 and V is TRBV27; the match to TRBD1 covers 7 bases. The CDR3 sequence is 14 residues long. Germline CDR1 and CDR2: MNHEY and SMNVEV (reference sequence). V gave up 5 bases and J gave up 8 bases; unmatched junction bases: 11. CDR3 amino acids: CASSPGTAPIGYTF. CDR3 bases: TGTGCCAGCAGTCCTGGGACAGCACCTATCGGCTACACCTTC.

This clonotype was detected a few times. The J gene is TRBJ2-1, the V gene TRBV7-9, with 7 bases lining up with TRBD2. This CDR3 contains 15 residues. V gave up 5 bases and J gave up 5 bases; unmatched junction bases: 9. The V gene's germline CDR1 is SEHNR and CDR2 FQNEAQ (reference sequence). CDR3 sequence reads: CASSPSGTPHNEQFF. CDR3 nucleotide sequence: TGTGCCAGCAGCCCTAGCGGCACCCCCCACAATGAGCAGTTCTTC.

V is TRBV11-1 and J is TRBJ1-1; the D is unclear. The V end lost 3 bases, the J end lost 4 bases, and 9 bases lay between the germline ends. The germline V gene encodes CDR1 SGHAT and CDR2 FQDESV (reference sequence). This CDR3 has 13 amino acids. DNA of the CDR3: TGTGCCAGCAGCTTTGGGATCCGCACTGAAGCTTTCTTT. This translates into CASSFGIRTEAFF.

V gene TRBV12-3 or TRBV12-4 combines with J gene TRBJ2-7, with 8 bases matching TRBD2. The CDR3 runs 13 residues. J lost 7 bases, V lost 3 bases, and 5 bases had no gene match. CDR3 DNA sequence: TGTGCCAGCAGTTTCGACGGGGGGGGGGAGCAGTACTTC. Residues: CASSFDGGGEQYF.

The chain has TRBV6-6 and TRBJ2-1; D is possibly TRBD1 (7 bases). The CDR3 consists of 15 residues. The V end was cut by 0 bases, the J end by 9 bases, with 15 bases between. Germline V gene data show CDR1 as MNHNY and CDR2 as SVGAGI (reference sequence). The CDR3 is CASSYSRTGEVEQFF. The DNA for the CDR3 is TGTGCCAGCAGTTACTCGAGAACAGGGGAGGTTGAGCAGTTCTTC.

The chain recombines TRBV15 with TRBJ1-1; a weak D match, TRBD1 (6 bases). The CDR3 loop spans 15 amino acids. V gave up 5 bases and J gave up 1 base, with 14 bases separating them. CDR1 is LNHNV, CDR2 YYDKDF, per germline (reference sequence). CDR3 nucleotides: TGTGCCACCAGCTGGAGACCGGGGGCGAACACTGAAGCTTTCTTT. Protein: CATSWRPGANTEAFF.

The sample holds many counts of this clonotype. The J gene is TRBJ2-5, the V gene TRBV20-1, with TRBD1 as a possible D gene (6 bases). The CDR3 is made up of 12 amino acids. Trimming pared 3 bases from V and 4 bases from J, leaving 9 bases between. In germline, CDR1 is DFQATT, CDR2 SNEGSKA (reference sequence). The CDR3 loop reads CSARAGVETQYF. The DNA for the CDR3 is TGCAGTGCTAGGGCAGGGGTAGAGACCCAGTACTTC.

The rearrangement joins TRBV6-2 or TRBV6-3 to TRBJ2-1, with TRBD2 matching over 16 bases. The CDR3 runs 16 residues. Germline-derived CDR1 and CDR2 are MNHEY and SVGEGT. The junction had 5 bases not matched to a gene; V was cut back by 4 bases and J by 8 bases. The DNA for the CDR3 is TGTGCCAGCAGTTCGGGACTAGCGGGGGGGCCACATGAGCAGTTCTTC. It translates to CASSSGLAGGPHEQFF.